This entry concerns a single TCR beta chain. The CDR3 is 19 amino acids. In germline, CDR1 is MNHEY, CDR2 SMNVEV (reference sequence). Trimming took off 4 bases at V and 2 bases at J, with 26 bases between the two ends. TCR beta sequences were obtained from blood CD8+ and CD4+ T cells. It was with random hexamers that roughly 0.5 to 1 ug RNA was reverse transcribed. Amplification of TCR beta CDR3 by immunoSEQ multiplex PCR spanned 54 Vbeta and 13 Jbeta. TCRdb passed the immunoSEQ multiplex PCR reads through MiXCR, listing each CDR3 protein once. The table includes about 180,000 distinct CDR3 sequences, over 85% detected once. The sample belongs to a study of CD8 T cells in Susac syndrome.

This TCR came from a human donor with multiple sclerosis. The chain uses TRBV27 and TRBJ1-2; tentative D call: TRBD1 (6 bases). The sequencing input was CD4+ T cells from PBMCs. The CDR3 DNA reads TGTGCCAGCAGTTCTAGGGGGTACGCGACAGGCGAACTAAACTATGGCTACACCTTC. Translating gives CASSSRGYATGELNYGYTF.